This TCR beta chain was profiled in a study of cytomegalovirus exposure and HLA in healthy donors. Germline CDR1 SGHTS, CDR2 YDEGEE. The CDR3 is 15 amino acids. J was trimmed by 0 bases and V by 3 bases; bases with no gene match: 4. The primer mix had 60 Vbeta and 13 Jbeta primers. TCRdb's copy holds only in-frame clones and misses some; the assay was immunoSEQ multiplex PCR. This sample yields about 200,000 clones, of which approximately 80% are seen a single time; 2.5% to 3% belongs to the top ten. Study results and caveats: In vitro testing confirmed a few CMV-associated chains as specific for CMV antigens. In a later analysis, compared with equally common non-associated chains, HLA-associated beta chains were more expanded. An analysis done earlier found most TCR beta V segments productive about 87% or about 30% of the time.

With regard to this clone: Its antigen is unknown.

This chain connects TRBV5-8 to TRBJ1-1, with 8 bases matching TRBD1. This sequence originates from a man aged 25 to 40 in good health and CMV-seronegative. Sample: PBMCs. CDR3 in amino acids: CASSWTGNMNTEAFF. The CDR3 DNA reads TGTGCCAGCAGCTGGACAGGGAACATGAACACTGAAGCTTTCTTT. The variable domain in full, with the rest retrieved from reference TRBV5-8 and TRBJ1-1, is EAGVTQSPTHLIKTRGQQATLRCSPISGHTSVYWYQQALGLGLQFLLWYDEGEERNRGNFPPRFSGRQFPNYSSELNVNALELEDSALYLCASSWTGNMNTEAFFGQGTRLTVV.